The present TCR beta chain was sequenced within a study of blood T cells in healthy people across ages. For the study at large: About one barcoded beta molecule per two T cells was the capture yield of template switching.

The CDR3 runs 15 residues. Germline-derived CDR1 and CDR2 are MGHRA and YSYEKL. The germline V and J ends were trimmed by 2 bases and 6 bases, with 14 bases remaining between them. This clonotype was counted between two and nine times. Its target is not known. The authors ran a second PCR of about 7 to 11 cycles using a sample-barcoded 5' primer and a J-beta primer mix. Samples each returned at least 2.5 million CDR3-containing paired-end reads. In TCRdb, the 5' RACE reads were re-called with MiXCR into one record per CDR3 protein. Of about 900,000 distinct CDR3 sequences listed, less than 80% are singletons. Whole-study results and caveats: Observed TCR beta diversity per million T cells went down as age went up. This fall followed a roughly linear course with age.

The chain has TRBV4-1 and TRBJ1-5; D might be TRBD1 (6 bases). The receptor was isolated from a man aged 30 to 39 in good health. Specimen: blood. CDR3 loop: CASSQYTGPAQPQHF. CDR3 coding DNA: TGCGCCAGCAGCCAATATACAGGGCCGGCTCAGCCCCAGCATTTT.